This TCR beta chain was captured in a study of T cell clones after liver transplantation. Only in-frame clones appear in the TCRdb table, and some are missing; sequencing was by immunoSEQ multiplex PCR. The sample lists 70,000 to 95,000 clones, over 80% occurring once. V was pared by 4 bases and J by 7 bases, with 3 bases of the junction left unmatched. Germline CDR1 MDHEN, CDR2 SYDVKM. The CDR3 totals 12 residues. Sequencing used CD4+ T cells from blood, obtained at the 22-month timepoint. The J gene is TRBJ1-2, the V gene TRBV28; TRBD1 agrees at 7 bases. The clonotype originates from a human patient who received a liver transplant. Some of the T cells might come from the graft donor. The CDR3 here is CASSSQGTGYTF. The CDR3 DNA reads TGTGCCAGCAGTTCACAGGGGACTGGCTACACCTTC.